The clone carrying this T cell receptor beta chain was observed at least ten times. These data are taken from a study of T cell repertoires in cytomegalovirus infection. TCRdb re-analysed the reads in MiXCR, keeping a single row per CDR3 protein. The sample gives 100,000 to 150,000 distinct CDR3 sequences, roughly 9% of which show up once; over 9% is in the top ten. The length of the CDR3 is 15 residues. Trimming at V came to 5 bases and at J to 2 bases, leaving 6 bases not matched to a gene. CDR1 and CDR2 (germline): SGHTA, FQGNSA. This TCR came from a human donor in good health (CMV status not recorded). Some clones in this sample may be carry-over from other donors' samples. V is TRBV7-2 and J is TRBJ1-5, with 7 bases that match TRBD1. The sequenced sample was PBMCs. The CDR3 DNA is TGTGCCAGCAGCCCTCCGGGACAGCGCAATCAGCCCCAGCATTTT. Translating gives CASSPPGQRNQPQHF.